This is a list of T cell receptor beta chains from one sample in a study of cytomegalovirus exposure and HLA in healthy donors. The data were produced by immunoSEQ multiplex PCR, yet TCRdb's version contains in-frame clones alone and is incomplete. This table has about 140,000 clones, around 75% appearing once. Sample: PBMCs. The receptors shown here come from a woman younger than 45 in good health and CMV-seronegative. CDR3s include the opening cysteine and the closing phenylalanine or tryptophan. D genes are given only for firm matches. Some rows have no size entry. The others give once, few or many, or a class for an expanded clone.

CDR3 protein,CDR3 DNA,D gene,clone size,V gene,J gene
CASSLASPWEGGQYF,TGTGCCAGCAGCTTAGCGAGCCCTTGGGAAGGGGGGCAGTATTTT,NA,few,TRBV11-1,TRBJ2-3
CASSWDSGELFF,TGCGCCAGCAGCTGGGACAGCGGGGAGCTGTTTTTT,TRBD1,NA,TRBV5-1,TRBJ2-2
CASSPVAGSTDTQYF,TGTGCCAGCAGCCCGGTAGCGGGGAGCACAGATACGCAGTATTTT,TRBD2,few,TRBV7-3,TRBJ2-3
CASSFSSGAYEQYF,TGTGCCAGCAGTTTTTCCAGCGGCGCCTACGAGCAGTACTTC,NA,NA,TRBV28,TRBJ2-7
CATARGDYNEQFF,TGTGCCACAGCCAGGGGCGACTACAATGAGCAGTTCTTC,NA,NA,TRBV9,TRBJ2-1
CASSAGTMDIGTETQYF,TGTGCCAGCAGCGCCGGGACAATGGATATCGGTACGGAGACCCAGTACTTC,NA,NA,TRBV9,TRBJ2-5
CASSPGQGLRRNEQFF,TGTGCCAGCAGCCCAGGACAGGGCCTCCGCCGCAATGAGCAGTTCTTC,TRBD1,NA,TRBV11-2,TRBJ2-1
CAWSPLPGQGNYGYTF,TGTGCCTGGAGTCCATTACCGGGACAGGGAAACTATGGCTACACCTTC,TRBD1,NA,TRBV30,TRBJ1-2
CASSQEEQGAWKTQYF,TGTGCCAGCAGCCAAGAAGAGCAGGGGGCTTGGAAGACCCAGTACTTC,TRBD1,NA,TRBV14,TRBJ2-5
CASSPGGTQYF,TGTGCCAGCAGCCCCGGAGGGACGCAGTATTTT,NA,NA,TRBV5-4,TRBJ2-3
CASSRGDRSGEQYF,TGCGCCAGCAGCCGGGGGGACAGATCCGGCGAGCAGTACTTC,NA,NA,TRBV4-1,TRBJ2-7
CASGFDRGKTQYF,TGTGCTAGTGGTTTCGACAGGGGAAAAACCCAGTACTTC,TRBD1,NA,TRBV12-5,TRBJ2-5
CAIRATATGTSYEQYF,TGTGCCATCAGAGCTACCGCGACAGGCACCTCCTACGAGCAGTACTTC,NA,NA,TRBV10-3,TRBJ2-7
CASSQGTVQETQYF,TGTGCCAGCAGCCAAGGGACAGTCCAAGAGACCCAGTACTTC,TRBD1,NA,TRBV7-6,TRBJ2-5
CASSETYRGGNTEAFF,TGTGCCAGCAGTGAAACTTATAGGGGGGGAAACACTGAAGCTTTCTTT,NA,NA,TRBV2,TRBJ1-1
CASSFGQGGLGNIQYF,TGCGCCAGCAGCTTTGGACAGGGGGGACTGGGAAACATTCAGTACTTC,TRBD1,NA,TRBV5-1,TRBJ2-4